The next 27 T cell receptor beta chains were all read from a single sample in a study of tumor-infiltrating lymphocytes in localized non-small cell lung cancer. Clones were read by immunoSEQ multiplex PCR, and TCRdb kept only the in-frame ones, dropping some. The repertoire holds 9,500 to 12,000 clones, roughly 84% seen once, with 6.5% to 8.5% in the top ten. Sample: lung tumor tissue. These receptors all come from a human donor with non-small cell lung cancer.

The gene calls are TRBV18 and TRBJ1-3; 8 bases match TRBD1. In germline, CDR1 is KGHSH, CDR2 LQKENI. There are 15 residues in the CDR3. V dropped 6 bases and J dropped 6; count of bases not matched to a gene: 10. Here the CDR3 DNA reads TGTGCCAGCTCGCAAGGGACAGGATCGGAAAACACCATATATTTT. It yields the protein CASSQGTGSENTIYF.

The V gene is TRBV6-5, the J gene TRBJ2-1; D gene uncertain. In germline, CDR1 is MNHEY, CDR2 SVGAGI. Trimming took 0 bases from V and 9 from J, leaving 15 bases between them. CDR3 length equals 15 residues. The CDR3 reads CASSYSRPLVAEQFF. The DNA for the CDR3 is TGTGCCAGCAGTTACTCAAGACCTCTAGTTGCTGAGCAGTTCTTC.

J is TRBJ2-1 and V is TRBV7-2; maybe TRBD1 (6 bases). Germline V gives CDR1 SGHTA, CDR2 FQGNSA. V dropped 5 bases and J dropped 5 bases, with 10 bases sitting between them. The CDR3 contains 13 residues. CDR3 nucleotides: TGTGCCAGCAGCCCGACAGGAAACAATGAGCAGTTCTTC. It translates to CASSPTGNNEQFF.

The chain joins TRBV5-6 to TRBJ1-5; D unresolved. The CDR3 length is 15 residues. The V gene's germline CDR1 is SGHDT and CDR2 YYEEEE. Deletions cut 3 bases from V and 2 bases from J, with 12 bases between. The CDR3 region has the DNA TGTGCCAGCAGCTCGACGGAGTCCGGCAATCAGCCCCAGCATTTT. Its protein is CASSSTESGNQPQHF.

The CDR3 DNA is TGTGCCAGTAGTAACCGGGGGCTAGTGAACGAGCAGTACTTC. The encoded protein is CASSNRGLVNEQYF. This rearrangement joins TRBV19 to TRBJ2-7, with D possibly being TRBD1 or TRBD2 (6 bases each). This CDR3 is 14 amino acids long. Germline V gene data show CDR1 as LNHDA and CDR2 as SQIVND (reference sequence). Trimming took 4 bases from V and 5 from J, leaving 15 bases between them.

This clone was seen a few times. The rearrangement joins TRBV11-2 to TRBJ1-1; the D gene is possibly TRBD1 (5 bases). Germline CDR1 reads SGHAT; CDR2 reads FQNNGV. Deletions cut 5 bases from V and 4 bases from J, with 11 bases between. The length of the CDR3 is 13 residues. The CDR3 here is CASSPGTFTEAFF. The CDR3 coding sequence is TGTGCCAGCAGCCCGGGGACGTTCACTGAAGCTTTCTTT.

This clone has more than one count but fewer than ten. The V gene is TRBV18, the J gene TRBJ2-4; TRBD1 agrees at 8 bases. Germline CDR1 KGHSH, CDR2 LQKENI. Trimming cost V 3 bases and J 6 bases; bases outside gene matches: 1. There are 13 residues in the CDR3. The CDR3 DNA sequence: TGTGCCAGCTCACCCGGACAGGGAAACATTCAGTACTTC. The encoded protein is CASSPGQGNIQYF.

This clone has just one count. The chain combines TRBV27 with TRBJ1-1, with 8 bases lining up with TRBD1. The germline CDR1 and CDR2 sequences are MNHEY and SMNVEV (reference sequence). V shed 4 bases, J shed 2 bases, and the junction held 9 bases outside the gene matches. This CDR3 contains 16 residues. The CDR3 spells CASSSRDRYENTEAFF. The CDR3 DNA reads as TGTGCCAGCAGTTCCCGGGACAGGTATGAAAACACTGAAGCTTTCTTT.

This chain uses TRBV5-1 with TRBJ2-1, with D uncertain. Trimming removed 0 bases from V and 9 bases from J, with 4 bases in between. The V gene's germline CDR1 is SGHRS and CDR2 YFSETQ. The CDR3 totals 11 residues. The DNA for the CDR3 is TGCGCCAGCAGCTTGGATGTTGAGCAGTTCTTC. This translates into CASSLDVEQFF.

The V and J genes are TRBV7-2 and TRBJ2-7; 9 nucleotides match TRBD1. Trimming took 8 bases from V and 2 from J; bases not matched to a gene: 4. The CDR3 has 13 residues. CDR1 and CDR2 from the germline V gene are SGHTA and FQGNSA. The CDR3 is CASGGQGPYEQYF. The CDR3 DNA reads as TGTGCCAGCGGGGGACAGGGACCCTACGAGCAGTACTTC.

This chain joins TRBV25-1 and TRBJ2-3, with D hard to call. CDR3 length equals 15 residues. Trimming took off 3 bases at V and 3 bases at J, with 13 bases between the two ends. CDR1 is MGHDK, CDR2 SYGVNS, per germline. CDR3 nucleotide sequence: TGTGCCAGCAGTGACCCAGGCCTGGGGACAGATACGCAGTATTTT. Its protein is CASSDPGLGTDTQYF.

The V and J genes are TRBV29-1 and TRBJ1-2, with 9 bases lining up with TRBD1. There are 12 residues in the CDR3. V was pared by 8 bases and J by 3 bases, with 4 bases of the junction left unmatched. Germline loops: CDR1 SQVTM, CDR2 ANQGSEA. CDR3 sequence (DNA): TGCAGCTTACGGACAGGGGACTATGGCTACACCTTC. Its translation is CSLRTGDYGYTF.

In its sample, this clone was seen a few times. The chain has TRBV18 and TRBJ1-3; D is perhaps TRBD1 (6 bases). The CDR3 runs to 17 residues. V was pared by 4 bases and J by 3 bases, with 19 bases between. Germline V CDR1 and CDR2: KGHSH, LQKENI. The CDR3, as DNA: TGTGCCAGCTCACTTCCGGGACAACGAACCATTGGAAACACCATATATTTT. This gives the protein CASSLPGQRTIGNTIYF.

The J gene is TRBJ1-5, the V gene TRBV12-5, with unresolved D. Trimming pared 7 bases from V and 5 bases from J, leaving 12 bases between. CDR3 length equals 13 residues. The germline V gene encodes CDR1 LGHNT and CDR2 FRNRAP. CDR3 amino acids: CASAPLRYQPQHF. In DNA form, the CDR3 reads TGTGCTAGTGCCCCCTTGCGCTATCAGCCCCAGCATTTT.

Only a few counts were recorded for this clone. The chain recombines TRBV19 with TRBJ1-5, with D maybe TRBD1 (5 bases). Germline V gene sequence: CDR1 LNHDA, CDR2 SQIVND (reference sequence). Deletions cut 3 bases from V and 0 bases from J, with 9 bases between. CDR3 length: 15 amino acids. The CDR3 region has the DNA TGTGCCAGTAGTATGACAGACGATAGCAATCAGCCCCAGCATTTT. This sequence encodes CASSMTDDSNQPQHF.

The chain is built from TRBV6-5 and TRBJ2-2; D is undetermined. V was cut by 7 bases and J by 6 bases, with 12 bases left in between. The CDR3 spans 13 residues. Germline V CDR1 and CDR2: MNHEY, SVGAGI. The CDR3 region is CASKAFGPGELFF. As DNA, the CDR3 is TGTGCCAGCAAGGCGTTCGGTCCCGGGGAGCTGTTTTTT.

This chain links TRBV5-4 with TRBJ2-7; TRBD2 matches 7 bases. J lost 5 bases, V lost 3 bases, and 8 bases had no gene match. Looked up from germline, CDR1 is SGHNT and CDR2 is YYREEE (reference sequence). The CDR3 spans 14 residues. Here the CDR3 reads CASSSGGSRNEQYF. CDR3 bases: TGTGCCAGCAGCTCGGGGGGAAGCCGTAACGAGCAGTACTTC.

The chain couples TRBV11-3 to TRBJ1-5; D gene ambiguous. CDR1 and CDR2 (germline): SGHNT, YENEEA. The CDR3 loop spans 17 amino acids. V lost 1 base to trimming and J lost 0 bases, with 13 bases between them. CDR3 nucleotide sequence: TGTGCCAGCAGCTTAGCAGTAGGTCTTAGTAGCAATCAGCCCCAGCATTTT. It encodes CASSLAVGLSSNQPQHF.

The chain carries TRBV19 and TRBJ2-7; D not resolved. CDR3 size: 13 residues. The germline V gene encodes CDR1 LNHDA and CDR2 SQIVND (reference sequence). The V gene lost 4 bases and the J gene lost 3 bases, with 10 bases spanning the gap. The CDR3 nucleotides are TGTGCCAGTAGTAACGGCATTAACTACGAGCAGTACTTC. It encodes CASSNGINYEQYF.

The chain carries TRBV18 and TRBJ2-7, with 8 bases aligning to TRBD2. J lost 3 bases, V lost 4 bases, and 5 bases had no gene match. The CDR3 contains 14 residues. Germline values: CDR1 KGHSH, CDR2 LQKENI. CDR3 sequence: CASSLSGKGYEQYF. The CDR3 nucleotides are TGTGCCAGCTCACTTAGCGGGAAAGGCTACGAGCAGTACTTC.

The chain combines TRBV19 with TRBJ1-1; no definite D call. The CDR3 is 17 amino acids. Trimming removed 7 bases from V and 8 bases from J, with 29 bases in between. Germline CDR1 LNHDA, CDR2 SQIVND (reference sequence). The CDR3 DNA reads TGTGCCAGTACCCCCCCACTCCGTAAGACGTCACGGCCCGAAGCTTTCTTT. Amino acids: CASTPPLRKTSRPEAFF.

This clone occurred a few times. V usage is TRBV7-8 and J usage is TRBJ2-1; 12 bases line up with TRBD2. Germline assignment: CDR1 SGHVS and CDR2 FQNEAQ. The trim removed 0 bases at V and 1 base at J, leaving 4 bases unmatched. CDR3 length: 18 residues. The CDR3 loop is CASSLAWLAGGSYNEQFF. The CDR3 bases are TGTGCCAGCAGCTTAGCGTGGCTAGCGGGGGGGTCCTACAATGAGCAGTTCTTC.

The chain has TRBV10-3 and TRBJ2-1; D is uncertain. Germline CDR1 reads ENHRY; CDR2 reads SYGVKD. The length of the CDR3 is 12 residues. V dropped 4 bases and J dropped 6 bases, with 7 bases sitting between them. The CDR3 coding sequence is TGTGCCATCAGTGGGGGAATCAATGAGCAGTTCTTC. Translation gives CAISGGINEQFF.

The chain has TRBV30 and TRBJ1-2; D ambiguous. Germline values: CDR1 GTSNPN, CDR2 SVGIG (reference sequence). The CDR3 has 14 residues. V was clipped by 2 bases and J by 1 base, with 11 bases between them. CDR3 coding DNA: TGTGCCTGGAGTCCCGCCGGACTTAACTATGGCTACACCTTC. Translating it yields CAWSPAGLNYGYTF.

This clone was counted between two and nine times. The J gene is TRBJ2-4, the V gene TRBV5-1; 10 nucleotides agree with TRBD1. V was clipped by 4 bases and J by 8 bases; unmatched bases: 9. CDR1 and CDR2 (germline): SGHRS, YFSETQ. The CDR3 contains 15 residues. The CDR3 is CASSKSTGGEDIQYF. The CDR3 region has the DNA TGCGCCAGCAGCAAGTCGACAGGGGGCGAAGACATTCAGTACTTC.

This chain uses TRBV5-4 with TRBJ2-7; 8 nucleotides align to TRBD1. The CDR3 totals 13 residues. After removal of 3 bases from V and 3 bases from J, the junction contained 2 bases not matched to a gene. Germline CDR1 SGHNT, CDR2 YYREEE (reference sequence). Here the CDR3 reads CASSWDRSYEQYF. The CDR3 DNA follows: TGTGCCAGCAGCTGGGACAGGAGCTACGAGCAGTACTTC.

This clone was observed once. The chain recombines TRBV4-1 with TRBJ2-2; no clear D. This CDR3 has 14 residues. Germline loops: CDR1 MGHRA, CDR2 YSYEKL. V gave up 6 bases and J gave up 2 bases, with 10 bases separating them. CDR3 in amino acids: CASSETSNTGELFF. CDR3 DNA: TGCGCCAGCAGTGAGACTTCCAACACCGGGGAGCTGTTTTTT.